This T cell receptor (beta chain) was documented in a study of Tregs in tolerant kidney transplant recipients. Clones were read by immunoSEQ multiplex PCR, and TCRdb kept only the in-frame ones, dropping some. Of roughly 49,000 clones listed, under 95% are singletons. This CDR3 region has 14 residues. V dropped 7 bases and J dropped 7 bases, with 17 bases sitting between them. Germline V gives CDR1 WNHNN, CDR2 SYGVQD (reference sequence). CD4+CD25+CD127- Tregs, CD4+CD25- non-Tregs, CD4 and CD8 cells were sorted. Before regulatory T cell sorting, thawed PBMCs rested overnight at 37°C in 200 IU/ml IL-2. This clone was detected once.

The chain joins TRBV10-1 to TRBJ2-1, with no clear D. Sequenced material: Tregs from blood. The source of this sequence is a human donor in good health. The CDR3 region has the DNA TGCGCCAGCAAGCGCCATCTTTTAGGGAATGAGCAGTTCTTC. Translated, it gives CASKRHLLGNEQFF.